These 18 T cell receptor beta chains originate from one sample sequenced in a study of cytomegalovirus exposure and HLA in healthy donors. The PCR was carried out with 60 Vbeta primers and 13 Jbeta primers. Method: immunoSEQ multiplex PCR; TCRdb's copy keeps in-frame clones and lacks some. The sample comprises roughly 160,000 clones, approximately 72% of which are singletons, and more than 2.5% rests with the top ten. Sequences were obtained from PBMCs. The origin of the receptors is a female donor in good health and CMV-seronegative.

This clone was seen only a few times. This chain links TRBV15 with TRBJ1-2; no clear D gene. Trimming left V 0 bases short and J 2 bases short, with 4 bases between. CDR1 is LNHNV and CDR2 is YYDKDF in the germline V gene (reference sequence). The CDR3 runs to 13 residues. This chain's CDR3 is CATSREENYGYTF. The CDR3 DNA is TGTGCCACCAGCAGAGAAGAGAACTATGGCTACACCTTC.

The chain is built from TRBV19 and TRBJ2-4; 10 bases align to TRBD1. CDR3 size: 15 residues. V lost 6 bases to trimming and J lost 6 bases; unmatched junction nucleotides: 8. The germline V gene has CDR1 LNHDA and CDR2 SQIVND (reference sequence). CDR3 protein: CASSLRQGAGNIQYF. DNA of the CDR3: TGTGCCAGTAGCCTCCGACAGGGGGCGGGAAACATTCAGTACTTC.

The chain joins TRBV28 to TRBJ1-2; no firm D call. CDR1 is MDHEN and CDR2 is SYDVKM in the germline V gene. The CDR3 runs 12 residues. Trimming pared 8 bases from V and 4 bases from J, leaving 11 bases between. The CDR3 DNA reads as TGTGCCAGCCAATCCGTCAGCTATGGCTACACCTTC. Amino acid sequence: CASQSVSYGYTF.

In its sample, this clone was seen a few times. Germline and junction disagree at one end, which may indicate a read error. V and J are TRBV7-9 and TRBJ1-3, with TRBD1 as a possible D gene (5 bases). CDR3 length equals 16 residues. Germline CDR1 and CDR2: SEHNR and FQNEAQ (reference sequence). The CDR3 nucleotides read TGCGCCAGCAGCCAACAACAGGATCTCTCTGGAAACACCATATATTTT. Protein sequence: CASSQQQDLSGNTIYF.

The V and J genes are TRBV7-2 and TRBJ1-2; 7 nucleotides line up with TRBD1. J gave up 4 bases and V 5 bases, and 4 bases lay outside the gene matches. Germline V gives CDR1 SGHTA, CDR2 FQGNSA. CDR3 size: 13 residues. CDR3 bases: TGTGCCAGCAGCAGGGACAGCAGCTATGGCTACACCTTC. Translation: CASSRDSSYGYTF.

The J gene is TRBJ2-5, the V gene TRBV7-6, with 7 bases lining up with TRBD1. The J segment lost 1 base and the V segment lost 2 bases, leaving 1 base of the junction unmatched. Germline CDR1 is SGHVS and CDR2 is FNYEAQ. The CDR3 consists of 14 residues. The CDR3 here is CASSLHRGQETQYF. The CDR3 nucleotides are TGTGCCAGCAGCTTACACAGGGGCCAAGAGACCCAGTACTTC. The variable domain in full, completed from reference TRBV7-6 and TRBJ2-5, reads GAGVSQSPRYKVTKRGQDVALRCDPISGHVSLYWYRQALGQGPEFLTYFNYEAQQDKSGLPNDRFSAERPEGSISTLTIQRTEQRDSAMYRCASSLHRGQETQYFGPGTRLLVL.

The chain uses TRBV2 and TRBJ2-7; D remains ambiguous. The CDR3 covers 12 residues. Germline CDR1 reads SNHLY; CDR2 reads FYNNEI. Trimming took 4 bases from V and 2 from J, leaving 6 bases between them. CDR3 protein: CASSGGPYEQYF. CDR3 bases: TGTGCCAGCAGTGGCGGCCCCTACGAGCAGTACTTC. Using reference TRBV2 and TRBJ2-7 for the parts outside the CDR3, the full variable domain is EPEVTQTPSHQVTQMGQEVILRCVPISNHLYFYWYRQILGQKVEFLVSFYNNEISEKSEIFDDQFSVERPDGSNFTLKIRSTKLEDSAMYFCASSGGPYEQYFGPGTRLTVT.

The rearrangement links TRBV2 to TRBJ1-5; D is uncertain. In germline, CDR1 is SNHLY, CDR2 FYNNEI. The CDR3 is 13 residues long. The germline V and J ends were trimmed by 4 bases and 6 bases, with 10 bases remaining between them. The CDR3 DNA follows: TGTGCCAGCAGTGCGGGGAATATTCAGCCCCAGCATTTT. Residues: CASSAGNIQPQHF. The full variable domain, rest sourced from reference TRBV2 and TRBJ1-5, is EPEVTQTPSHQVTQMGQEVILRCVPISNHLYFYWYRQILGQKVEFLVSFYNNEISEKSEIFDDQFSVERPDGSNFTLKIRSTKLEDSAMYFCASSAGNIQPQHFGDGTRLSIL.

This clone came up once. J is TRBJ1-2 and V is TRBV11-2; 7 bases map to TRBD1. The length of the CDR3 is 15 residues. V gave up 3 bases and J gave up 2 bases; unmatched junction bases: 6. Germline V CDR1 and CDR2: SGHAT, FQNNGV. CDR3 DNA: TGTGCCAGCAGCTTGACGGGACAGCCGAACTATGGCTACACCTTC. This codes for CASSLTGQPNYGYTF. Together with reference TRBV11-2 and TRBJ1-2, the CDR3 gives the full variable domain: EAGVAQSPRYKIIEKRQSVAFWCNPISGHATLYWYQQILGQGPKLLIQFQNNGVVDDSQLPKDRFSAERLKGVDSTLKIQPAKLEDSAVYLCASSLTGQPNYGYTFGSGTRLTVV.

This rearrangement joins TRBV6-5 to TRBJ1-3; D gene uncertain. CDR1 and CDR2 (germline): MNHEY, SVGAGI. The CDR3 is made up of 14 amino acids. V lost 8 bases and J 0 bases, leaving 11 bases between the germline ends. The CDR3 DNA follows: TGTGCCAGCCTTAAAAATCGCTCTGGAAACACCATATATTTT. It encodes CASLKNRSGNTIYF.

The chain carries TRBV7-2 and TRBJ1-5; D not certain. This CDR3 comprises 14 residues. The germline gives CDR1 SGHTA, CDR2 FQGNSA. V was trimmed by 5 bases and J by 6 bases, leaving 14 bases between them. The CDR3 region has the DNA TGTGCCAGCAGCCCCGCTGGCAGATCTCAGCCCCAGCATTTT. Residues: CASSPAGRSQPQHF.

The V call is TRBV19, the J call TRBJ2-2; the D is unclear. The germline V gene has CDR1 LNHDA and CDR2 SQIVND (reference sequence). The V end was cut by 5 bases, the J end by 5 bases, with 15 bases between. This CDR3 contains 15 residues. DNA for the CDR3: TGTGCCAGTAGTGCCCCACCCCAAACAACCGGGGAGCTGTTTTTT. It is translated as CASSAPPQTTGELFF.

This clone was seen a few times. The chain couples TRBV7-2 to TRBJ1-1, with D maybe TRBD1 (6 bases). The CDR3 spans 13 residues. The V gene's germline CDR1 is SGHTA and CDR2 FQGNSA. Trimming took off 5 bases at V and 4 bases at J, with 11 bases between the two ends. The DNA for the CDR3 is TGTGCCAGCAGCACAACAGGGTCCACTGAAGCTTTCTTT. Protein sequence: CASSTTGSTEAFF.

The V and J genes are TRBV11-2 and TRBJ2-3, with D tentatively TRBD2 (6 bases). The germline V gene has CDR1 SGHAT and CDR2 FQNNGV. There are 15 residues in the CDR3. Trimming stripped 4 bases from V and 2 bases from J, with 13 bases between. CDR3 bases: TGTGCCAGCAGCTCGGCCGGGGGTGTCACAGATACGCAGTATTTT. Translation gives CASSSAGGVTDTQYF.

The V and J genes are TRBV28 and TRBJ1-1; TRBD1 aligns across 7 bases. The CDR3 sequence is 14 residues long. Losses at the gene ends were 4 bases for V and 9 bases for J; bases not matched to a gene: 11. CDR1 is MDHEN, CDR2 SYDVKM, per germline. CDR3: CASSSTGNPLKAFF. The CDR3 region has the DNA TGTGCCAGCAGTTCGACAGGGAATCCCCTGAAAGCTTTCTTT.

The chain has TRBV6-6 and TRBJ1-5, with a weak D call TRBD1 (6 bases). The V gene lost 2 bases and the J gene lost 4 bases, with 9 bases spanning the gap. Germline V lookup: CDR1 MNHNY, CDR2 SVGAGI (reference sequence). The CDR3 runs 14 residues. CDR3: CASSYPQGNQPQHF. The CDR3 coding sequence is TGTGCCAGCAGTTACCCCCAGGGGAATCAGCCCCAGCATTTT.

The rearrangement links TRBV28 to TRBJ2-7; 7 bases are a match to TRBD2. J lost 4 bases, V lost 2 bases, and 8 bases had no gene match. CDR3 length: 15 amino acids. The germline V gene encodes CDR1 MDHEN and CDR2 SYDVKM. The CDR3 sequence: CASSLPGSGKYEQYF. As DNA, the CDR3 is TGTGCCAGCAGTTTACCCGGGAGCGGGAAGTACGAGCAGTACTTC.

The CDR3 DNA reads TGTGCCAGCTCACTTAACAGGGGTGAAGCTTTCTTT. Translating it yields CASSLNRGEAFF. V is TRBV18 and J is TRBJ1-1; TRBD1 matches 7 bases. The CDR3 runs to 12 residues. The J segment lost 7 bases and the V segment lost 4 bases, leaving 3 bases of the junction unmatched. Germline CDR1 is KGHSH and CDR2 is LQKENI.